The source of this T cell receptor beta chain is a study of blood T cell repertoires in COVID-19. As for the study in general: Samples of COVID-19 (acute and convalescent) were obtained from the United States, Italy and Spain.

Germline CDR1 and CDR2: MNHEY and SVGAGI. Trimming took 2 bases from V and 4 from J, leaving 15 bases between them. This CDR3 region has 15 residues. The table lists this clone with a few counts. Produced via immunoSEQ multiplex PCR; TCRdb's table is partial and in-frame only. The table records 160,000 or so clones, about 83% of them present only once. The chain links TRBV6-5 to TRBJ2-7; D might be TRBD2 (5 bases). This TCR came from a human donor in a cohort sampled during active COVID-19. Sequencing was carried out using peripheral blood. CDR3 bases: TGTGCCAGCAGTTACGCGCCGGGAACCCCGTACGAGCAGTACTTC. Translating it yields CASSYAPGTPYEQYF.